Below are 21 T cell receptor beta chains sequenced from a single sample in a study of cytomegalovirus exposure and HLA in healthy donors. The repertoire was sequenced with immunoSEQ multiplex PCR; TCRdb's copy has only in-frame clones and lacks some. The data contain 130,000 or so clones, about 87% of them seen just once; the ten biggest clones take up 1.5% to 2%. Sequencing was done on a sample of PBMCs. The receptors were sampled from a woman aged 18-29 years in good health and CMV-seronegative.

This chain joins TRBV15 and TRBJ2-6, with D possibly matching TRBD1 (6 bases). Germline values: CDR1 LNHNV, CDR2 YYDKDF (reference sequence). The CDR3 contains 13 residues. The V end was cut by 9 bases, the J end by 0 bases, with 6 bases between. CDR3 bases: TGTGCCACGGGGGCCTCTGGGGCCAACGTCCTGACTTTC. Translating it yields CATGASGANVLTF.

The genes are TRBV5-1 and TRBJ2-5; TRBD2 aligns across 7 bases. This CDR3 contains 15 residues. Trimming removed 0 bases from V and 2 bases from J; junction bases left unmatched: 4. The germline CDR1 and CDR2 sequences are SGHRS and YFSETQ. CDR3 sequence (DNA): TGCGCCAGCAGCTTGGGCGGGGGAGGACAAGAGACCCAGTACTTC. It codes for CASSLGGGGQETQYF.

The chain recombines TRBV10-3 with TRBJ2-7; maybe TRBD2 (6 bases). V dropped 6 bases and J dropped 9 bases, with 24 bases sitting between them. CDR3 length: 15 amino acids. Germline V gives CDR1 ENHRY, CDR2 SYGVKD. The CDR3 DNA follows: TGTGCCATCAGAGGGGAGGCCCCGCTTAGAGGTGGGCAGTACTTC. This gives the protein CAIRGEAPLRGGQYF.

This chain links TRBV4-1 with TRBJ2-1; a possible D gene is TRBD1 (5 bases). Looked up from germline, CDR1 is MGHRA and CDR2 is YSYEKL. V lost 3 bases and J 0 bases, leaving 9 bases between the germline ends. This CDR3 comprises 15 residues. This chain's CDR3 is CASSQGRDSYNEQFF. The CDR3 DNA reads as TGCGCCAGCAGCCAGGGCAGGGACTCCTACAATGAGCAGTTCTTC.

The V call is TRBV27, the J call TRBJ2-1, with 13 bases matching TRBD2. V gave up 9 bases and J gave up 6 bases; unmatched junction bases: 2. The CDR3 runs to 13 residues. Germline CDR1 and CDR2: MNHEY and SMNVEV (reference sequence). The CDR3 nucleotides read TGTGCCAGTAGACTAGCGGGAGGCAATGAGCAGTTCTTC. As protein: CASRLAGGNEQFF.

The V call is TRBV4-2, the J call TRBJ2-1, with 8 bases that match TRBD2. Germline assignment: CDR1 LGHNA and CDR2 YNFKEQ. The CDR3 is 15 residues long. V lost 3 bases to trimming and J lost 3 bases; unmatched junction nucleotides: 4. The DNA for the CDR3 is TGTGCCAGCAGCCAGACTAGCGTGGGCTACAATGAGCAGTTCTTC. As protein: CASSQTSVGYNEQFF.

The chain recombines TRBV28 with TRBJ2-7; unclear D gene. CDR1 and CDR2 from the germline V gene are MDHEN and SYDVKM. The V and J ends lost 3 bases and 0 bases respectively, with 9 bases between them. This CDR3 contains 14 residues. This CDR3 reads CASSLATISYEQYF. CDR3 DNA: TGTGCCAGCAGTTTGGCGACAATCTCCTACGAGCAGTACTTC.

V and J are TRBV28 and TRBJ2-7; tentatively, D is TRBD2 (6 bases). Trimming cost V 2 bases and J 7 bases, with 15 bases left between them. The CDR3 is 14 amino acids. Germline loops: CDR1 MDHEN, CDR2 SYDVKM. CDR3 nucleotide sequence: TGTGCCAGCAGTTTAAGGGCCGGGAGTCTGGAGCAGTACTTC. Amino acid sequence: CASSLRAGSLEQYF.

This rearrangement joins TRBV18 to TRBJ1-2; no clear D gene. The germline gives CDR1 KGHSH, CDR2 LQKENI. The CDR3 covers 13 residues. With 2 bases removed from V and 0 bases from J, the gap between germline ends came to 4 bases. The CDR3 region is CASSPDTNYGYTF. CDR3 sequence (DNA): TGTGCCAGCTCACCAGACACTAACTATGGCTACACCTTC.

This chain links TRBV6-4 with TRBJ2-5; 12 bases match TRBD2. The CDR3 spans 19 residues. Per the germline V gene, CDR1 is MRHNA and CDR2 is SNTAGT. The trim removed 2 bases at V and 5 bases at J, leaving 15 bases unmatched. The CDR3 region has the DNA TGTGCCAGCAGTGACGTTGGGGGGACTAGCGGGTCTATTAGGGAGACCCAGTACTTC. This gives the protein CASSDVGGTSGSIRETQYF.

The V call is TRBV18, the J call TRBJ1-6; TRBD1 is a possible D gene (5 bases). Trimming pared 2 bases from V and 2 bases from J, leaving 10 bases between. The CDR3 has 16 residues. CDR1 and CDR2 from the germline V gene are KGHSH and LQKENI. In DNA form, the CDR3 reads TGTGCCAGCTCACCAGTGGAGGGGACCTATAATTCACCCCTCCACTTT. Its translation is CASSPVEGTYNSPLHF.

The V and J genes are TRBV18 and TRBJ2-2, with a weak D call TRBD1 (6 bases). The CDR3 spans 14 residues. In germline, CDR1 is KGHSH, CDR2 LQKENI. V gave up 4 bases and J gave up 7 bases, with 13 bases separating them. This CDR3 reads CASSHYNRVGELFF. CDR3 nucleotide sequence: TGTGCCAGCTCACACTACAACAGGGTCGGGGAGCTGTTTTTT.

The CDR3 sequence is CASSQVGGNDRKQFF. DNA for the CDR3: TGTGCCAGCAGCCAAGTCGGGGGGAATGATAGGAAGCAGTTCTTC. The chain couples TRBV4-2 to TRBJ2-1; 7 bases fit TRBD2. This CDR3 contains 15 residues. Trimming took 1 base from V and 11 from J; bases not matched to a gene: 11. Looked up from germline, CDR1 is LGHNA and CDR2 is YNFKEQ.

The chain's CDR3 is CASMGQAIYNEQFF. The CDR3 DNA reads as TGTGCCAGCATGGGACAGGCCATTTACAATGAGCAGTTCTTC. The rearrangement links TRBV2 to TRBJ2-1; 8 nucleotides line up with TRBD1. The CDR3 contains 14 residues. Looked up from germline, CDR1 is SNHLY and CDR2 is FYNNEI. Germline trimming cut 7 bases from V and 4 bases from J; bases unmatched to any gene: 6.

The V call is TRBV10-2, the J call TRBJ2-7; unclear D gene. The V gene's germline CDR1 is WSHSY and CDR2 SAAADI. Trimming removed 2 bases from V and 1 base from J, with 12 bases in between. The CDR3 consists of 15 residues. CDR3 amino acids: CASSEGIGWSYEQYF. Here the CDR3 DNA reads TGCGCCAGCAGTGAGGGTATCGGGTGGTCCTACGAGCAGTACTTC.

The rearrangement uses TRBV6-1 and TRBJ1-3, with 7 bases lining up with TRBD1. The V gene's germline CDR1 is MNHNS and CDR2 SASEGT. This CDR3 has 16 residues. The J segment lost 5 bases and the V segment lost 2 bases, leaving 9 bases of the junction unmatched. Here the CDR3 reads CASSEFSRQGRNTIYF. The CDR3 bases are TGTGCCAGCAGTGAATTCAGTCGACAGGGAAGAAACACCATATATTTT.

This chain links TRBV28 with TRBJ2-7, with TRBD1 matching 9 bases. This CDR3 has 15 residues. J lost 5 bases, V lost 7 bases, and 12 bases had no gene match. CDR1 MDHEN and CDR2 SYDVKM come from the germline V gene. This CDR3 is CASTRWGTGFHEQYF. CDR3 DNA sequence: TGTGCCAGCACCCGCTGGGGGACAGGGTTTCACGAGCAGTACTTC.

The chain carries TRBV9 and TRBJ2-2; D not certain. Trimming removed 3 bases from V and 6 bases from J, with 6 bases in between. Germline V gives CDR1 SGDLS, CDR2 YYNGEE. There are 12 residues in the CDR3. CDR3 DNA sequence: TGTGCCAGCAGCGGAGTCCCCGGGGAGCTGTTTTTT. The encoded protein is CASSGVPGELFF.

V usage is TRBV6-1 and J usage is TRBJ2-5, with 13 bases matching TRBD2. Trimming at V came to 6 bases and at J to 9 bases, leaving 10 bases not matched to a gene. From germline, CDR1 is MNHNS and CDR2 SASEGT. The length of the CDR3 is 15 residues. This chain's CDR3 is CASRAGTSGIRAQYF. CDR3 bases: TGTGCCAGCAGGGCCGGGACTAGCGGGATCAGGGCCCAGTACTTC.

The chain carries TRBV6-1 and TRBJ1-1, with a tentative D call TRBD1 (6 bases). The CDR3 contains 14 residues. V lost 6 bases and J 5 bases, leaving 16 bases between the germline ends. The germline V gene has CDR1 MNHNS and CDR2 SASEGT. CDR3 nucleotide sequence: TGTGCCAGCAGGGAAACAGGGTCGGGGACTGAAGCTTTCTTT. It codes for CASRETGSGTEAFF.

This chain uses TRBV18 with TRBJ1-1; no reliable D call. The CDR3 has 12 residues. From germline, CDR1 is KGHSH and CDR2 LQKENI. V lost 8 bases, J lost 4 bases, and 11 bases lay in between. In nucleotides, the CDR3 is TGTGCCAGCACCAGAGGGAGCACTGAAGCTTTCTTT. Translated, it gives CASTRGSTEAFF.